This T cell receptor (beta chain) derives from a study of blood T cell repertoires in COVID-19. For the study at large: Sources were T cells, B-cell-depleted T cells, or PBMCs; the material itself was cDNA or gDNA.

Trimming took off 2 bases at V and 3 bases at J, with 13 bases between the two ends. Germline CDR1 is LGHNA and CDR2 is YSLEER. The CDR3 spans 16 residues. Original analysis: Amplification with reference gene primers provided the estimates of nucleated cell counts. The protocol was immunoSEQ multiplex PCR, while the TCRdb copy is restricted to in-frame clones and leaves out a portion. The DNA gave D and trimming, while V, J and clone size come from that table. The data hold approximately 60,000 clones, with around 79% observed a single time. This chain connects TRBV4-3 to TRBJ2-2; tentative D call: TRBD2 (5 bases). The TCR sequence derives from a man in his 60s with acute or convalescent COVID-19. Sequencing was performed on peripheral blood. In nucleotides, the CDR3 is TGCGCCAGCAGCCAATCTAGTAGGAGGTACACCGGGGAGCTGTTTTTT. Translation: CASSQSSRRYTGELFF.